The clone carrying this T cell receptor (beta chain) was seen more than once but under ten times. Its antigen is not identified. The table came from immunoSEQ multiplex PCR; TCRdb's copy has only in-frame clones and leaves some out. Of about 16,000 clones listed, 80% are singletons. This CDR3 contains 15 residues. Germline V gives CDR1 SGHAT, CDR2 FQNNGV. V dropped 3 bases and J dropped 2; count of bases not matched to a gene: 4. The rectum was sampled with one to two pinch biopsies at colonoscopy. Controls had colonoscopy for suspected IBD, with normal endoscopy and no IBD the following year. This entry is derived from a study of pediatric ulcerative colitis. Broader study findings: A couple of patients' blood samples yielded substantially fewer templates. Acute severe colitis showed lower rectal diversity from clonal expansions. This repertoire reflects total lymphocytes rather than subpopulations like regulatory T cells.

The material sequenced was gut tissue. The chain employs TRBV11-2 and TRBJ2-7; 10 nucleotides align to TRBD2. The receptor was derived from a boy aged 5-17 years who was a control in a study of pediatric ulcerative colitis. CDR3 region: CASSFQGLATYEQYF. The CDR3 coding sequence is TGTGCCAGCAGCTTTCAGGGACTAGCGACCTACGAGCAGTACTTC. Combining the CDR3 with reference TRBV11-2 and TRBJ2-7 gives the whole variable domain EAGVAQSPRYKIIEKRQSVAFWCNPISGHATLYWYQQILGQGPKLLIQFQNNGVVDDSQLPKDRFSAERLKGVDSTLKIQPAKLEDSAVYLCASSFQGLATYEQYFGPGTRLTVT.